This TCR beta chain was identified during a study of identical twins. Study-level points and caveats: Insertions were reduced in abundant cord blood beta clonotypes but not in memory repertoires. The study found that models underestimated out-of-frame TCR alpha sharing in monozygotic twins. Part of the zero-insertion signal could reflect confounding by invariant MAIT and iNKT cells. In drawing conclusions, the study used cross-sectional statistical analysis and did not follow the same donors.

TCRdb reprocessed the 5' RACE reads with MiXCR, giving one entry per CDR3 protein. The sample consists of 1.5 million or so distinct CDR3 sequences, under 35% of them appearing once. The CDR3 is 15 amino acids. Per the germline V gene, CDR1 is LNHNV and CDR2 is YYDKDF (reference sequence). V was pared by 3 bases and J by 3 bases, with 15 bases between. To note about this clonotype: Its antigen is as yet unknown.

The genes are TRBV15 and TRBJ2-7, with D possibly matching TRBD2 (5 bases). Sequenced material: cord blood. The clonotype was recovered from a newborn girl in good health. CDR3 region: CATSSTYGRGYEQYF. As DNA, the CDR3 is TGTGCCACCAGCAGCACCTACGGACGGGGCTACGAGCAGTACTTC.